Listed here is a single T cell receptor beta chain. The antigen is unknown. This sample was included in a study of T cell responses to AZD1222 COVID-19 vaccine. Study-level points and caveats: Baseline serostatus was positive in only a handful of AZD1222 recipients. Repertoires were collected only later (after the peak T cell response had occurred). Regions 160-218 and 743-854 held dominance among vaccine-associated CD4 TCRs, which spanned spike.

Assay: immunoSEQ multiplex PCR; the TCRdb copy retains only in-frame clones and omits some. The sample has fewer than 130,000 clones, over 85% seen once; the top ten hold 15%. From germline, CDR1 is MDHEN and CDR2 SYDVKM. V was pared by 5 bases and J by 4 bases, with 5 bases of the junction left unmatched. The CDR3 loop spans 14 amino acids. The source material was peripheral blood, sampled 28 days after the second AZD1222 dose. This receptor was obtained from an adult who received the AZD1222 COVID-19 vaccine. The chain is built from TRBV28 and TRBJ2-7; TRBD2 matches 10 bases. In DNA form, the CDR3 reads TGTGCCAGCAGTCTAGCGGGAGAACCATACGAGCAGTACTTC. It specifies CASSLAGEPYEQYF.